A selection of T cell receptor beta chains follows, all from one sample in a study of T cell therapy after organ transplantation. Assay used: immunoSEQ multiplex PCR; TCRdb lists only in-frame clones, some missing. The sample consists of about 20,000 clones, around 83% of them appearing once. Their antigens remain unidentified. The sample here was CD8+ T cells from blood, taken after autologous CMV-specific T cell therapy. The receptors originated from a human patient who had received a solid organ transplant and had CMV disease. Some T cells here may be from the graft donor. Each CDR3 is given with its conserved first and last residue. The D gene is left open where the match is weak. Only part of the rows carry a size: once, few, many, or a class if the clone is expanded.

>TRBJ1-1|-|-|TRBV29-1
CSVEDPNGGVNTEAFF
TGCAGCGTTGAAGATCCTAATGGGGGGGTGAACACTGAAGCTTTCTTT
>TRBJ1-1|-|-|TRBV9
CASSVVEGVQAFF
TGTGCCAGCAGCGTAGTAGAGGGGGTCCAAGCTTTCTTT
>TRBJ2-3|-|-|TRBV9
CASSVEFVMGRNTDTQYF
TGTGCCAGCAGCGTGGAATTCGTCATGGGACGGAACACAGATACGCAGTATTTT
>TRBJ1-3|-|-|TRBV9
CASSVGTAANTIYF
TGTGCCAGCAGCGTAGGGACGGCGGCCAACACCATATATTTT
>TRBJ1-2|-|-|TRBV6-5
CGGDGYTF
TGTGGCGGAGATGGCTACACCTTC
>TRBJ1-2|-|-|TRBV5-1
CASSLEEGSANYGYTF
TGCGCCAGCAGCTTGGAGGAAGGCAGCGCTAACTATGGCTACACCTTC
>TRBJ1-1|-|few|TRBV19
CASNGGLNTEAFF
TGTGCCAGTAATGGAGGCCTGAACACTGAAGCTTTCTTT
>TRBJ2-1|-|-|TRBV7-7
CASSLGLEYNEQFF
TGTGCCAGCAGCCTGGGACTGGAATACAATGAGCAGTTCTTC
>TRBJ2-1|-|-|TRBV6-5
CASRLGPYNEQFF
TGTGCCAGCAGACTGGGACCCTACAATGAGCAGTTCTTC
>TRBJ1-2|-|-|TRBV7-8
CASSLARGRTNYGYTF
TGTGCCAGCAGCTTAGCGAGGGGTCGGACTAACTATGGCTACACCTTC
>TRBJ2-3|TRBD2|once|TRBV7-9
CASSGNPFTGGAGDTQYF
TGTGCCAGCAGTGGTAACCCCTTTACCGGGGGGGCGGGAGATACGCAGTATTTT
>TRBJ2-3|TRBD1|-|TRBV9
CASSALEPGQRDSRRSTDTQYF
TGTGCCAGCAGCGCCCTCGAGCCGGGACAGAGAGACTCCAGGCGAAGCACAGATACGCAGTATTTT
>TRBJ2-1|TRBD2|few|TRBV4-3
CASSQDTSGGYNEQFF
TGCGCCAGCAGCCAAGATACTAGCGGGGGATACAATGAGCAGTTCTTC
>TRBJ2-3|TRBD1|-|TRBV28
CASSPGTGLGTDTQYF
TGTGCCAGCAGTCCCGGGACAGGGCTGGGCACAGATACGCAGTATTTT
>TRBJ2-1|TRBD1|-|TRBV6-4
CASSEGTEHNEQFF
TGTGCCAGCAGTGAGGGGACAGAACACAATGAGCAGTTCTTC
>TRBJ1-2|-|-|TRBV27
CASSPIANYGYTF
TGTGCCAGCAGTCCTATAGCTAACTATGGCTACACCTTC
>TRBJ2-2|TRBD2|once|TRBV6-5
CASRSSGSVTGELFF
TGTGCCAGCAGGAGTAGCGGGAGCGTCACCGGGGAGCTGTTTTTT
>TRBJ1-6|-|few|TRBV6-4
CASSDSNGSNSPLHF
TGTGCCAGCAGTGACTCGAACGGGTCCAATTCACCCCTCCACTTT
>TRBJ1-6|-|-|TRBV7-8
CASSLGAAVNSPLHF
TGTGCCAGCAGCTTAGGGGCCGCAGTTAATTCACCCCTCCACTTT
>TRBJ2-7|TRBD1|-|TRBV13
CASSGPDRGLEQYF
TGTGCCAGCAGCGGGCCGGACAGGGGGCTCGAGCAGTACTTC
>TRBJ1-1|-|-|TRBV4-1
CASSPVGHEAFF
TGCGCCAGCAGCCCCGTAGGTCATGAAGCTTTCTTT
>TRBJ2-5|TRBD2|-|TRBV7-8
CASSLRGTSVLETQYF
TGTGCCAGCAGTCTTCGTGGGACTAGCGTATTGGAGACCCAGTACTTC
>TRBJ2-3|-|-|TRBV11-2
CASSLGLRTTDTQYF
TGTGCCAGCAGCTTAGGACTCCGAACCACAGATACGCAGTATTTT
>TRBJ1-2|TRBD1|-|TRBV5-6
CASSLVQGGYGYTF
TGTGCCAGCAGCTTGGTACAGGGGGGATATGGCTACACCTTC
>TRBJ2-5|TRBD2|-|TRBV18
CASSPDPLAGGFWETQYF
TGTGCCAGCTCACCGGATCCACTAGCGGGAGGGTTCTGGGAGACCCAGTACTTC
>TRBJ2-1|TRBD1|medium-sized|TRBV15
CATSNPRDRGNNEQFF
TGTGCCACCAGCAATCCCCGGGACAGGGGGAACAATGAGCAGTTCTTC
>TRBJ1-4|-|few|TRBV13
CASSLDYTLNEKLFF
TGTGCCAGCAGCTTAGACTACACCCTGAATGAAAAACTGTTTTTT
>TRBJ1-1|-|-|TRBV7-9
CASEGLPWNTEAFF
TGTGCCAGCGAAGGGCTCCCGTGGAACACTGAAGCTTTCTTT
>TRBJ2-3|TRBD2|-|TRBV6-1
CASALGLADTDTQYF
TGTGCCAGCGCCCTCGGACTAGCGGACACAGATACGCAGTATTTT
>TRBJ1-1|-|medium-sized|TRBV5-6
CASSSGTSNTEAFF
TGTGCCAGCAGCTCGGGGACAAGTAACACTGAAGCTTTCTTT
>TRBJ1-5|-|few|TRBV28
CATLRGAQHF
TGTGCCACGCTGAGGGGTGCCCAGCATTTT
>TRBJ1-5|-|-|TRBV30
CAWSAQGLPQHF
TGTGCCTGGAGTGCACAGGGCCTGCCCCAGCATTTT
>TRBJ2-7|TRBD2|-|TRBV7-9
CASSRTSGSSYEQYF
TGTGCCAGCAGCCGGACTAGCGGGTCCTCCTACGAGCAGTACTTC
>TRBJ2-5|TRBD2|-|TRBV19
CASSSHRTSGEPKEETQYF
TGTGCCAGTAGTAGCCACCGGACTAGCGGGGAACCGAAAGAAGAGACCCAGTACTTC
>TRBJ1-2|-|-|TRBV10-3
CAIRVYADRITRGYGYTF
TGTGCCATCAGGGTATATGCAGATAGGATTACGCGAGGCTATGGCTACACCTTC
>TRBJ1-2|-|-|TRBV6-6
CASSYIYGYTF
TGTGCCAGCAGTTACATATATGGCTACACCTTC
>TRBJ1-4|-|-|TRBV10-3
CAISESDAATNEKLFF
TGTGCCATCAGTGAGTCTGATGCGGCAACTAATGAAAAACTGTTTTTT
>TRBJ1-5|-|-|TRBV19
CASSPGAQPQHF
TGTGCCAGTAGTCCAGGGGCTCAGCCCCAGCATTTT
>TRBJ2-1|-|-|TRBV7-9
CASSLAWRVSSYNEQFF
TGTGCCAGCAGCTTAGCATGGCGGGTGAGCTCCTACAATGAGCAGTTCTTC
>TRBJ2-7|TRBD1|-|TRBV14
CASSRDRGREQYF
TGTGCCAGCAGCCGTGACAGGGGAAGGGAGCAGTACTTC
>TRBJ1-5|TRBD1|-|TRBV6-6
CASAYRGIHQPQHF
TGTGCCAGCGCTTACAGGGGAATCCATCAGCCCCAGCATTTT
>TRBJ2-3|-|-|TRBV9
CASSEAEGWADTQYF
TGTGCCAGCAGCGAAGCGGAGGGTTGGGCAGATACGCAGTATTTT
>TRBJ1-1|-|-|TRBV6-1
CASSQLITEAFF
TGTGCCAGCAGCCAACTAATCACTGAAGCTTTCTTT
>TRBJ2-1|TRBD2|-|TRBV2
CASRASGGYNEQFF
TGTGCCAGCAGGGCCAGCGGGGGGTACAATGAGCAGTTCTTC
>TRBJ2-7|-|-|TRBV29-1
CSVTGEVGEQYF
TGCAGCGTTACTGGGGAGGTGGGCGAGCAGTACTTC
>TRBJ2-1|TRBD1|-|TRBV5-6
CASSFGQGAYNEQFF
TGTGCCAGCAGCTTCGGACAGGGGGCCTACAATGAGCAGTTCTTC
>TRBJ2-7|TRBD1|-|TRBV9
CASSVASAGGSIYEQYF
TGTGCCAGCAGCGTAGCTTCTGCAGGGGGCAGTATCTACGAGCAGTACTTC
>TRBJ2-7|-|few|TRBV13
CASSLLGEQYF
TGTGCCAGCAGCTTACTTGGCGAGCAGTACTTC
>TRBJ2-7|-|-|TRBV9
CASSVSGGTYEQYF
TGTGCCAGCAGCGTAAGCGGCGGGACCTACGAGCAGTACTTC
>TRBJ1-1|TRBD1|-|TRBV5-6
CASSEQGNDEAFF
TGTGCCAGCAGCGAACAGGGGAATGATGAAGCTTTCTTT
>TRBJ1-2|TRBD1|-|TRBV19
CASSAGLGTGDGYTF
TGTGCCAGTAGTGCTGGTTTAGGGACAGGGGATGGCTACACCTTC
>TRBJ1-1|TRBD1|-|TRBV9
CASSVVDGTGVSFF
TGTGCCAGCAGCGTAGTAGATGGGACAGGGGTCTCTTTCTTT
>TRBJ1-4|-|-|TRBV27
CASSLLIGSEKLFF
TGTGCCAGCAGTTTATTAATTGGGAGTGAAAAACTGTTTTTT
>TRBJ2-2|-|-|TRBV7-9
CASSPLTGELFF
TGTGCCAGCAGCCCTTTGACCGGGGAGCTGTTTTTT
>TRBJ1-1|TRBD1|-|TRBV27
CASSPTGTGALF
TGTGCCAGCAGTCCCACCGGGACAGGGGCTCTCTTT
>TRBJ1-6|TRBD1|-|TRBV6-5
CASRPDRAVSPLHF
TGTGCCAGCAGGCCCGACAGGGCGGTTTCACCCCTCCACTTT
>TRBJ1-1|-|-|TRBV5-1
CASSQAEGTEAFF
TGCGCCAGCAGCCAAGCCGAGGGCACTGAAGCTTTCTTT
>TRBJ1-6|-|-|TRBV11-2
CASSLGPPGTSGSPLHF
TGTGCCAGCAGCTTAGGGCCCCCCGGGACTAGTGGATCACCCCTCCACTTT
>TRBJ1-1|-|-|TRBV19
CASSISQAHDTEAFF
TGTGCCAGTAGTATTTCCCAGGCACATGACACTGAAGCTTTCTTT
>TRBJ2-3|TRBD1|-|TRBV15
CATSRDPPQGGGTDTQYF
TGTGCCACCAGCAGAGACCCTCCACAGGGGGGTGGCACAGATACGCAGTATTTT